This entry concerns a single T cell receptor (beta chain). This clone was found once. Its binding antigen is unknown. Base qualities are not at hand, and no much larger clone is one base apart. The CDR3 has 15 amino acids, counting the end cysteine and phenylalanine. The entry retains the CDR3 DNA only, 45 bases that are in frame from base 1. At the junction V is shortened by 5 bases and J by 5 bases; bases outside the gene matches: 6. CDR1 and CDR2 are read off the germline V gene as SGHAT and FQNNGV. This specimen comes from a study of shared clonotypes between healthy human individuals (dated by TCRdb to between 2020 and 2021). Some background on the complete study: A couple of women and a few men aged 18 to 49 years were included in the cohort. For each donor, CD4 naive and CD4 memory were each run on three plates, CD8 naive on two plates, and CD8 memory on one plate. Between about 0.9 and 8.9 billion PBMCs per donor were obtained by leukapheresis. To increase sequencing depth and limit assay-specific biases, TCR repertoire library preparation and sequencing were carried out by different laboratories using diverse techniques. The study deeply sequenced blood TCR repertoires of about five healthy adults to estimate repertoire size and the extent of clonotype sharing between individuals. Results the study describes overall, beyond this receptor: Sampling was limited to blood, and TCR repertoires in tissue likely differ from TCR repertoires in blood. Naive subsets generally had larger estimated clonotype richness than memory subsets. Higher generation probabilities were observed for clonotypes shared by all four sorted-subset donors than for non-shared clonotypes. Based on pairwise subsampling, the degree of clonotype sharing among donors was expected to be affected by sequencing depth. Even with the large sequencing depth, rarefaction of the sorted-subset datasets indicated that sequencing was incomplete. The small number of donors limited the genetic and exposure-history diversity represented. About 5% of naive CD4, 3% to 3.5% of naive CD8, approximately 2% of memory CD4, and more than 0.35% of memory CD8 clonotypes were shared across several donors.

Donors were healthy HIV-negative adults with no recently reported acute infections or vaccinations. Every donor was a Caucasian adult residing in Nashville, Tennessee, USA. CD4+ T cells were enriched by magnetic negative selection, after which naive cells were positively selected on CD45RA and the negative fraction was taken as the memory subset. Blood was obtained by leukapheresis, after which PBMCs were separated by Ficoll-Histopaque density gradient centrifugation and cryopreserved in liquid nitrogen vapor phase. Analytical flow cytometry was used to check the purity and quantity of every magnetically sorted T cell population. From each sorted fraction, genomic DNA was isolated and quantified by UV absorbance on a Nanodrop 2000c. TCR CDR3 regions were amplified from genomic DNA by multiplex PCR using the deep immunoSEQ assay. For each cell subset, the extracted genomic DNA was distributed evenly across all wells of several immunoSEQ 96-well plates, and each plate served as one replicate. For sorted subsets, about 200 ng genomic DNA, equal to 30,000 to 35,000 T cell genomes, was loaded into each replicate PCR. The purified libraries were quantified using a Qubit 3.0 fluorometer, sized with a Bioanalyzer 2100, and then quantified again using the KAPA Library Quantification kit. Each immunoSEQ 96-well plate was sequenced on its own single-read 150-cycle Illumina NextSeq 550 flow cell. Concerning the study's data processing: Because the immunoSEQ output included only junctional sequences and no quality scores, the filtering could not be the same as the filtering used for full-length reads. To assign V/J genes and CDR3, sequences were annotated using PyIR, a Python wrapper for IgBLAST v1.9, with IMGT germline references. Reads were removed for weak V/J assignments (E-value above 1e-6), missing CDR3, stop codons, out-of-frame junctions, or ambiguous translated residues. A V3J clonotype was defined by an identical inferred V gene, J gene, and CDR3 amino acid sequence. Percentage overlap between repertoires was calculated by dividing the number of shared unique clonotypes by the size of the smaller repertoire. Richness of each repertoire was evaluated using RTK rarefaction, the Chao1 estimator, and Recon v2.1 estimates of unobserved clonotypes. For all TCRbeta clonotypes obtained by the gDNA method from four donors, generation probabilities were computed with OLGA. The clones in this table, taken by TCRdb from immuneACCESS, are in-frame only. Not every clone is retained; where verified, under half of the shortfall comes from an unresolved V gene, and the cause of the rest is unknown. The DNA was the basis for D and trimming; V, J and clone size are from that table. For this sample there are around 1.4 million clones; about 98.5% appear just once. About 0.35% of the sample lies in the top ten.

Recombination connected TRBV11-2 to TRBJ2-5; 12 junctional bases match TRBD2. Material for sequencing was naive CD4+ T cells sorted from blood. In the paper's terms, the cell subset or site label means: CD45RA+ positively selected. This clonotype originated in a man in his thirties or forties in good health. The nucleotide sequence is TGTGCCAGCAGCCCCCGGACTAGCGGGACGGAGACCCAGTACTTC. Translated, it reads CASSPRTSGTETQYF.